This T cell receptor (beta chain) was observed in a study of beta chain features in type 1 diabetes. Study-wide results and limits: Researchers report that Type 1 diabetes patients had moderately but significantly shorter TCRB CDR3s across all four CD4+ subsets.

A word on this clone: Its antigen is not known.

Of the isolated RNA, all was reverse transcribed, and so the sequenced material was expressed TCRB transcripts. The table came from immunoSEQ multiplex PCR; TCRdb's copy has only in-frame clones and leaves some out. The sample lists 600,000 to 750,000 clones, 9.5% to 15% occurring once. CDR3 length: 15 residues. V was cut by 0 bases and J by 2 bases, with 8 bases left in between. Germline V gene sequence: CDR1 SGHTA, CDR2 FQGNSA. The genes are TRBV7-2 and TRBJ2-1, with a possible D match to TRBD1 (6 bases). The sample consisted of naive CD4+ T cells from blood. This sequence was found in a man in his thirties or forties with type 1 diabetes. The CDR3 DNA sequence: TGTGCCAGCAGCTTAGCTGAGGGGGCCTACAATGAGCAGTTCTTC. Its protein product is CASSLAEGAYNEQFF.